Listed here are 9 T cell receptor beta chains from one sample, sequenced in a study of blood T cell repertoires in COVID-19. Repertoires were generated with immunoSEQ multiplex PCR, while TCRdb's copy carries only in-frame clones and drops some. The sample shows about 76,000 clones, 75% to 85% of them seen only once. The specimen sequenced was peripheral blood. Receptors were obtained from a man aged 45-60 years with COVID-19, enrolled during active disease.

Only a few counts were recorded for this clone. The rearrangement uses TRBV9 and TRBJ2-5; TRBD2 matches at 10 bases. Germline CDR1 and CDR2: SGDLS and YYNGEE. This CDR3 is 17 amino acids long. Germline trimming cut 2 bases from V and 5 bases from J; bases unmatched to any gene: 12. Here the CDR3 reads CASSVGRGSGRVETQYF. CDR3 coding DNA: TGTGCCAGCAGCGTCGGCCGGGGGAGCGGGAGGGTTGAGACCCAGTACTTC.

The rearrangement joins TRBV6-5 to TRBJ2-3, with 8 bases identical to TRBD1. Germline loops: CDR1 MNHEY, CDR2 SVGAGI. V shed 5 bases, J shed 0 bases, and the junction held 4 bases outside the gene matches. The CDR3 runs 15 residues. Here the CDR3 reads CASSRQGASTDTQYF. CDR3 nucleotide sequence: TGTGCCAGCAGTCGCCAGGGGGCTAGCACAGATACGCAGTATTTT.

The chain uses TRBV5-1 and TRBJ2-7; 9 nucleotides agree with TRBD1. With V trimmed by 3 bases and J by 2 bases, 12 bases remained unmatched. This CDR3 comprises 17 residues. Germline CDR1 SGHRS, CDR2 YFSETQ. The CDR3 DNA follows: TGCGCCAGCAGCTCCAACGTGGGGACAGGGCCTCCCTACGAGCAGTACTTC. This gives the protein CASSSNVGTGPPYEQYF.

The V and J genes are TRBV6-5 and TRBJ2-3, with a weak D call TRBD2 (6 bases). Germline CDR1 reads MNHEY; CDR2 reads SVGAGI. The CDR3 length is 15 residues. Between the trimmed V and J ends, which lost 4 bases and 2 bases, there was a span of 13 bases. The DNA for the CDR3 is TGTGCCAGCAGTTCCTCCGGGACTGTCACAGATACGCAGTATTTT. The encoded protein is CASSSSGTVTDTQYF.

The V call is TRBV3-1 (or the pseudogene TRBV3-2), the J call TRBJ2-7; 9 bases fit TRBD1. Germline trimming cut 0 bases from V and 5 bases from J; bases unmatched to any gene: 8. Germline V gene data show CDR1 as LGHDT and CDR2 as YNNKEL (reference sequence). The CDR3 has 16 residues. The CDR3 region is CASSQEWDRDMDEQYF. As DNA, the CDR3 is TGTGCCAGCAGCCAAGAATGGGACAGGGATATGGACGAGCAGTACTTC.

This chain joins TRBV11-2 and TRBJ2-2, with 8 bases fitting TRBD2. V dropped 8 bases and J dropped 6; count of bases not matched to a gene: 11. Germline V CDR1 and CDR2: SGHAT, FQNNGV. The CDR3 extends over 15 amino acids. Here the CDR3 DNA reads TGTGCCAGCCGGAGTGGCCTAGCGGGCGCCGGGGAGCTGTTTTTT. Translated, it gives CASRSGLAGAGELFF. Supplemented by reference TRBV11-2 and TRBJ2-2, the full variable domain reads EAGVAQSPRYKIIEKRQSVAFWCNPISGHATLYWYQQILGQGPKLLIQFQNNGVVDDSQLPKDRFSAERLKGVDSTLKIQPAKLEDSAVYLCASRSGLAGAGELFFGEGSRLTVL.

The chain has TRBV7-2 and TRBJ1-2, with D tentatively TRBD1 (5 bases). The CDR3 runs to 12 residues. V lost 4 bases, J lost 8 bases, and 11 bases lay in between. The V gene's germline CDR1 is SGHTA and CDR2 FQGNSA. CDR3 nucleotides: TGTGCCAGCAGCTACCCGACAGTCGGCTACACCTTC. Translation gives CASSYPTVGYTF.

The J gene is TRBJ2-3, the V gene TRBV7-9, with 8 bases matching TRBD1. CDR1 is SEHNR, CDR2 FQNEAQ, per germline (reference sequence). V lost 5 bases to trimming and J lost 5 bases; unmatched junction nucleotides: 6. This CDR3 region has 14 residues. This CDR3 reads CASSPGQGLDTQYF. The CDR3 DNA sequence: TGTGCCAGCAGCCCAGGACAGGGCCTAGATACGCAGTATTTT.

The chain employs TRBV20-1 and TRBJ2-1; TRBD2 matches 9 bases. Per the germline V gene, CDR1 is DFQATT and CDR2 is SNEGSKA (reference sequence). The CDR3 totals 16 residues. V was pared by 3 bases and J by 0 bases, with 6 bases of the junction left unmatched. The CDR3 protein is CSASSSGSYSYNEQFF. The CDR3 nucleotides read TGCAGTGCTAGTAGTAGCGGGAGCTACTCCTACAATGAGCAGTTCTTC.